The 31 T cell receptor beta chains below were found in one sample sequenced in a study of blood T cell repertoires in COVID-19. TCRdb's table, derived via immunoSEQ multiplex PCR, lists solely in-frame clones and lacks some. The table shows 50,000 to 65,000 clones, with approximately 88% occurring only once. Sequencing was performed on peripheral blood. These receptor sequences come from a man aged 55-75 years with COVID-19, enrolled during active disease.

This clone has only one observation. The chain is built from TRBV24-1 and TRBJ1-2; D possibly corresponds to TRBD1 (6 bases). The V gene's germline CDR1 is KGHDR and CDR2 SFDVKD. The CDR3 runs 13 residues. V dropped 8 bases and J dropped 3 bases, with 12 bases sitting between them. CDR3: CATKTTGYYGYTF. For the CDR3, the DNA is TGTGCCACCAAGACTACAGGGTACTATGGCTACACCTTC.

This chain connects TRBV10-1 to TRBJ2-5, with TRBD1 matching over 7 bases. The CDR3 extends over 14 amino acids. Unmatched junction bases numbered 5, after V lost 5 bases and J lost 2 bases. CDR1 is WNHNN and CDR2 is SYGVQD in the germline V gene (reference sequence). The CDR3: CASSRDRDQETQYF. CDR3 DNA: TGCGCCAGCAGTCGGGACAGAGATCAAGAGACCCAGTACTTC.

The chain combines TRBV12-5 with TRBJ1-5, with a possible D match to TRBD1 (6 bases). V gave up 8 bases and J gave up 2 bases, with 10 bases separating them. The CDR3 spans 13 residues. Germline-derived CDR1 and CDR2 are LGHNT and FRNRAP. CDR3 loop: CASTGSGNQPQHF. CDR3 bases: TGTGCTAGTACAGGGTCCGGCAATCAGCCCCAGCATTTT.

The chain employs TRBV9 and TRBJ2-7, with 7 bases matching TRBD2. The CDR3 has 14 amino acids. The J segment lost 3 bases and the V segment lost 4 bases, leaving 7 bases of the junction unmatched. Germline CDR1 reads SGDLS; CDR2 reads YYNGEE. The CDR3 reads CASSQGLGYYEQYF. CDR3 nucleotides: TGTGCCAGCAGCCAAGGACTAGGTTACTACGAGCAGTACTTC.

A word on this clone: The junction and the germline gene differ at one end; a read error may be behind it. This chain uses TRBV7-6 with TRBJ2-7; no reliable D call. The CDR3 totals 13 residues. CDR1 is SGHVS and CDR2 is FNYEAQ in the germline V gene. The CDR3 loop is CASSVAISYEQYF. As DNA, the CDR3 is TGTGCCAGCAGCGTAGCTATCTCCTACGAGCAGTACTTC.

In its sample, this clone was seen a few times. This chain joins TRBV7-6 and TRBJ2-3; TRBD2 aligns across 9 bases. The junction had 16 bases not matched to a gene; V was cut back by 8 bases and J by 4 bases. The germline V gene encodes CDR1 SGHVS and CDR2 FNYEAQ. CDR3 length: 17 residues. The chain's CDR3 is CASATSGFLPGADTQYF. In nucleotides, the CDR3 is TGTGCCAGCGCTACTAGCGGGTTTCTCCCCGGCGCAGATACGCAGTATTTT.

A single count supports this clone. The rearrangement links TRBV5-4 to TRBJ2-7; 16 bases align to TRBD2. This CDR3 spans 17 amino acids. Looked up from germline, CDR1 is SGHNT and CDR2 is YYREEE (reference sequence). Losses at the gene ends were 4 bases for V and 4 bases for J; bases not matched to a gene: 8. Here the CDR3 reads CASSGEGTSGGEYEQYF. CDR3 DNA sequence: TGTGCCAGCAGCGGAGAAGGGACTAGCGGGGGGGAGTACGAGCAGTACTTC.

The genes are TRBV25-1 and TRBJ1-4; TRBD1 aligns across 7 bases. The junction had 8 bases not matched to a gene; V was cut back by 6 bases and J by 7 bases. The CDR3 totals 14 residues. The V gene's germline CDR1 is MGHDK and CDR2 SYGVNS. This CDR3 reads CASRTDRESEKLFF. DNA for the CDR3: TGTGCCAGCAGAACCGACAGGGAGAGTGAAAAACTGTTTTTT.

The chain links TRBV6-5 to TRBJ2-1; tentative D call: TRBD2 (6 bases). The CDR3 consists of 15 residues. The germline V and J ends were trimmed by 4 bases and 0 bases, with 10 bases remaining between them. Per germline, CDR1 MNHEY and CDR2 SVGAGI. The CDR3 DNA reads as TGTGCCAGCAGTTGGGGGAGGAGCTCCTACAATGAGCAGTTCTTC. It is translated as CASSWGRSSYNEQFF.

The V and J genes are TRBV28 and TRBJ1-3; D not certain. The CDR3 consists of 12 residues. V was pared by 10 bases and J by 0 bases, with 7 bases between. CDR1 MDHEN and CDR2 SYDVKM come from the germline V gene. The CDR3 DNA sequence: TGTGCCACAACGGGCTCTGGAAACACCATATATTTT. Protein product: CATTGSGNTIYF.

CDR3 nucleotides: TGTGCCAGCAGCCAAGGGACAGGGGTTTCACCCCTCCACTTT. Translated, it gives CASSQGTGVSPLHF. J is TRBJ1-6 and V is TRBV3-1 (or the pseudogene TRBV3-2); TRBD1 agrees at 9 bases. Germline CDR1 reads LGHDT; CDR2 reads YNNKEL (reference sequence). The length of the CDR3 is 14 residues. V lost 1 base to trimming and J lost 9 bases; unmatched junction nucleotides: 1.

J is TRBJ1-1 and V is TRBV5-5; 8 bases map to TRBD1. The CDR3 length is 14 residues. The V gene's germline CDR1 is SGHKS and CDR2 YYEKEE (reference sequence). V lost 5 bases, J lost 9 bases, and 12 bases stayed unmatched. CDR3 coding DNA: TGTGCCAGCAGTTCCGGACAGGGCGCTGGTAAAGCTTTCTTT. This codes for CASSSGQGAGKAFF.

The chain uses TRBV18 and TRBJ1-4; a weak D match, TRBD1 (6 bases). The CDR3 is 14 residues long. Germline V lookup: CDR1 KGHSH, CDR2 LQKENI. The V gene lost 5 bases and the J gene lost 7 bases, with 14 bases spanning the gap. The CDR3 sequence: CASSSQGRSEKLFF. CDR3 in DNA: TGTGCCAGCTCATCTCAGGGGCGGAGTGAAAAACTGTTTTTT.

The V and J genes are TRBV5-1 and TRBJ1-5, with D perhaps TRBD1 (6 bases). Trimming cost V 1 base and J 5 bases, with 13 bases left between them. There are 15 residues in the CDR3. CDR1 is SGHRS, CDR2 YFSETQ, per germline. CDR3 DNA: TGCGCCAGCAGCTTGATGGGGGCCTCAGATCAGCCCCAGCATTTT. Its protein is CASSLMGASDQPQHF.

The J gene is TRBJ2-5, the V gene TRBV5-4; 7 positions agree with TRBD1. The CDR3 sequence is 13 residues long. Per the germline V gene, CDR1 is SGHNT and CDR2 is YYREEE (reference sequence). V lost 6 bases, J lost 4 bases, and 6 bases stayed unmatched. Written as DNA, the CDR3 is TGTGCCAGCACCCATCCAGGGGGAGAGACCCAGTACTTC. It codes for CASTHPGGETQYF.

The chain has TRBV5-1 and TRBJ1-4; 7 bases line up with TRBD1. Per the germline V gene, CDR1 is SGHRS and CDR2 is YFSETQ. CDR3 length: 15 amino acids. V was pared by 4 bases and J by 4 bases, with 7 bases of the junction left unmatched. The CDR3 DNA follows: TGCGCCAGCAGCGATCCGGGACAGATTAATGAAAAACTGTTTTTT. This gives the protein CASSDPGQINEKLFF.

The count of this clone is one. V and J are TRBV5-1 and TRBJ1-3, with 7 bases aligning to TRBD1. The CDR3 contains 16 residues. Germline V lookup: CDR1 SGHRS, CDR2 YFSETQ. The J segment lost 0 bases and the V segment lost 0 bases, leaving 3 bases of the junction unmatched. CDR3 loop: CASSLVPGGSGNTIYF. DNA of the CDR3: TGCGCCAGCAGCTTGGTGCCAGGGGGCTCTGGAAACACCATATATTTT. Drawing the rest from reference TRBV5-1 and TRBJ1-3, the complete variable domain is KAGVTQTPRYLIKTRGQQVTLSCSPISGHRSVSWYQQTPGQGLQFLFEYFSETQRNKGNFPGRFSGRQFSNSRSEMNVSTLELGDSALYLCASSLVPGGSGNTIYFGEGSWLTVV.

This chain joins TRBV14 and TRBJ2-6; D is perhaps TRBD1 (6 bases). This CDR3 contains 14 residues. CDR1 is SGHDN and CDR2 is FVKESK in the germline V gene. V was clipped by 4 bases and J by 5 bases, with 9 bases between them. The CDR3 protein is CASSPRDRANVLTF. CDR3 nucleotide sequence: TGTGCCAGCAGCCCGAGGGACAGGGCCAACGTCCTGACTTTC.

This clone has only one observation. This chain joins TRBV3-1 (or the pseudogene TRBV3-2) and TRBJ2-5; perhaps TRBD2 as D (7 bases). Germline V lookup: CDR1 LGHDT, CDR2 YNNKEL (reference sequence). V lost 0 bases and J 5 bases, leaving 16 bases between the germline ends. CDR3 size: 16 residues. CDR3 in DNA: TGTGCCAGCAGCCAAGAGGGAGGGCCTCAGGGGGAGACCCAGTACTTC. Protein: CASSQEGGPQGETQYF.

This clone was picked up a small number of times. This chain links TRBV6-6 with TRBJ1-2, with TRBD1 matching 9 bases. V trimming: 5 bases; J trimming: 8 bases; junction bases outside the gene matches: 9. The CDR3 sequence is 14 residues long. Per the germline V gene, CDR1 is MNHNY and CDR2 is SVGAGI (reference sequence). CDR3 DNA sequence: TGTGCCAGCAGTCCGACAGGGGGTCCGGGAGGCTACACCTTC. Translated, it gives CASSPTGGPGGYTF.

The chain employs TRBV5-1 and TRBJ2-1; a weak D match, TRBD2 (6 bases). The V gene lost 5 bases and the J gene lost 4 bases, with 19 bases spanning the gap. Germline V gene lookup returns CDR1 SGHRS and CDR2 YFSETQ. The CDR3 totals 16 residues. CDR3 sequence reads: CASRGLGTHLYNEQFF. CDR3 nucleotide sequence: TGCGCCAGCAGAGGTCTAGGGACTCACTTATACAATGAGCAGTTCTTC.

The chain joins TRBV6-6 to TRBJ1-2, with a tentative D call TRBD1 (6 bases). Per the germline V gene, CDR1 is MNHNY and CDR2 is SVGAGI (reference sequence). The CDR3 spans 13 residues. Trimming pared 5 bases from V and 7 bases from J, leaving 14 bases between. CDR3: CASSLNRDGGYTF. CDR3 nucleotides: TGTGCCAGCAGTCTGAACAGGGACGGTGGCTACACCTTC.

This chain joins TRBV2 and TRBJ1-2; 7 nucleotides align to TRBD1. V dropped 8 bases and J dropped 8; count of bases not matched to a gene: 11. The CDR3 is 13 amino acids. CDR1 and CDR2 (germline): SNHLY, FYNNEI. CDR3 in amino acids: CASATGERFGYTF. Written as DNA, the CDR3 is TGTGCCAGCGCCACAGGGGAACGTTTCGGCTACACCTTC. Using reference TRBV2 and TRBJ1-2 for the parts outside the CDR3, the full variable domain is EPEVTQTPSHQVTQMGQEVILRCVPISNHLYFYWYRQILGQKVEFLVSFYNNEISEKSEIFDDQFSVERPDGSNFTLKIRSTKLEDSAMYFCASATGERFGYTFGSGTRLTVV.

J is TRBJ1-5 and V is TRBV7-9; D gene unclear. This CDR3 contains 17 residues. Germline lookup yields CDR1 SEHNR and CDR2 FQNEAQ (reference sequence). Between the trimmed V and J ends, which lost 5 bases and 6 bases, there was a span of 23 bases. As DNA, the CDR3 is TGTGCCAGCAGCCTGAAGACACCCTTTACCCCCCCTCAGCCCCAGCATTTT. Protein: CASSLKTPFTPPQPQHF.

This chain links TRBV5-6 with TRBJ2-5; TRBD1 matches at 9 bases. Germline assignment: CDR1 SGHDT and CDR2 YYEEEE. CDR3 length: 15 residues. V gave up 2 bases and J gave up 2 bases; unmatched junction bases: 4. CDR3 nucleotide sequence: TGTGCCAGCAGCTTCTGGACAGGGGTACAAGAGACCCAGTACTTC. It encodes CASSFWTGVQETQYF.

This chain links TRBV5-1 with TRBJ2-5, with TRBD2 as a possible D gene (7 bases). The length of the CDR3 is 16 residues. CDR1 and CDR2 (germline): SGHRS, YFSETQ. The V and J ends lost 2 bases and 5 bases respectively, with 19 bases between them. CDR3 nucleotides: TGCGCCAGCAGCTTCTTAGGGGGGGGCCCTATGGAGACCCAGTACTTC. It encodes CASSFLGGGPMETQYF.

This clone was found once. J is TRBJ1-6 and V is TRBV4-1; D gene uncertain. The V and J ends lost 1 base and 6 bases respectively, with 16 bases between them. The CDR3 contains 17 residues. Germline V gene sequence: CDR1 MGHRA, CDR2 YSYEKL. CDR3 in DNA: TGCGCCAGCAGCCAAGTTGTCCAGGCTCTCGGTAATTCACCCCTCCACTTT. Its protein product is CASSQVVQALGNSPLHF.

The chain links TRBV19 to TRBJ1-2; D is undetermined. Trimming cost V 8 bases and J 4 bases, with 20 bases left between them. Germline CDR1 and CDR2: LNHDA and SQIVND (reference sequence). This CDR3 region has 15 residues. The CDR3 here is CASRESGGGVYGYTF. The CDR3 DNA follows: TGTGCCAGTCGGGAATCGGGAGGCGGGGTCTATGGCTACACCTTC.

The chain carries TRBV5-1 and TRBJ2-3; TRBD2 might be the D (6 bases). The ends were cut back, 0 bases at V and 1 base at J, with 9 bases in the middle. The CDR3 has 15 amino acids. CDR1 is SGHRS, CDR2 YFSETQ, per germline. CDR3 region: CASSLGLDGTDTQYF. CDR3 bases: TGCGCCAGCAGCTTGGGACTAGATGGCACAGATACGCAGTATTTT.

This chain joins TRBV6-5 and TRBJ1-2; D not resolved. Per the germline V gene, CDR1 is MNHEY and CDR2 is SVGAGI. The length of the CDR3 is 14 residues. V lost 5 bases and J lost 8, with 18 bases in between. CDR3 DNA sequence: TGTGCCAGCAGTCGCAACTCGTCCCCGTTGGGCTACACCTTC. This gives the protein CASSRNSSPLGYTF.

V usage is TRBV7-3 and J usage is TRBJ2-7, with D tentatively TRBD1 (5 bases). Germline-derived CDR1 and CDR2 are SGHTA and FQGTGA. With 2 bases removed from V and 2 bases from J, the gap between germline ends came to 10 bases. The CDR3 totals 14 residues. CDR3 region: CASSLQGNPYEQYF. Here the CDR3 DNA reads TGTGCCAGCAGCTTACAGGGAAACCCCTACGAGCAGTACTTC.